The 21 T cell receptor beta chains given below trace back to one sample, sequenced in a study of early T cells in non-severe SARS-CoV-2 infection. TCRdb re-called the 5' RACE reads with MiXCR, one entry per CDR3 protein. The top ten clones hold under 7% of a sample with about 46,000 distinct CDR3 sequences, more than 4.5% of them seen once. Here the sequenced sample was whole blood, taken at baseline. These receptors came from an adult who was a healthcare worker with PCR-confirmed SARS-CoV-2 infection or an uninfected control (not recorded which).

This rearrangement joins TRBV7-2 to TRBJ2-3, with 7 bases fitting TRBD2. Per the germline V gene, CDR1 is SGHTA and CDR2 is FQGNSA. With 5 bases clipped from V and 1 base from J, the junction kept 6 bases outside the gene matches. This CDR3 has 15 residues. CDR3 in DNA: TGTGCCAGCAGCCACGGGGGGATTCGCACAGATACGCAGTATTTT. Its protein is CASSHGGIRTDTQYF.

The sample holds many counts of this clonotype. This chain links TRBV7-6 with TRBJ2-3; unclear D gene. Trimming left V 2 bases short and J 4 bases short, with 13 bases between. Germline CDR1 SGHVS, CDR2 FNYEAQ. This CDR3 has 15 amino acids. In DNA form, the CDR3 reads TGTGCCAGCAGCTTACGCTCCGGAACGGCAGATACGCAGTATTTT. Translated, it gives CASSLRSGTADTQYF.

This clonotype was found many times. The chain joins TRBV6-5 to TRBJ1-1, with D perhaps TRBD1 (6 bases). The germline V gene has CDR1 MNHEY and CDR2 SVGAGI. Trimming cost V 6 bases and J 1 base, with 18 bases left between them. The CDR3 contains 16 residues. The CDR3 DNA sequence: TGTGCCAGCAGCCGGAATAAGGGGGGTCCGAACACTGAAGCTTTCTTT. This encodes CASSRNKGGPNTEAFF.

This clonotype has at least ten counts. The rearrangement uses TRBV4-1 and TRBJ2-3, with TRBD2 matching over 8 bases. V trimming: 3 bases; J trimming: 0 bases; junction bases outside the gene matches: 8. Germline assignment: CDR1 MGHRA and CDR2 YSYEKL. The CDR3 has 17 residues. CDR3 sequence: CASSQGSSGWSTDTQYF. CDR3 coding DNA: TGCGCCAGCAGCCAGGGGTCTAGCGGGTGGAGCACAGATACGCAGTATTTT.

This clonotype was detected a few times. V usage is TRBV7-3 and J usage is TRBJ2-3; 7 nucleotides match TRBD2. CDR1 is SGHTA and CDR2 is FQGTGA in the germline V gene. Trimming took 5 bases from V and 6 from J; bases not matched to a gene: 8. CDR3 length: 14 residues. The CDR3 sequence: CASSTGGSEDTQYF. The CDR3, as DNA: TGTGCCAGCAGCACCGGGGGGTCCGAGGATACGCAGTATTTT.

This clonotype has a count of ten or more. CDR3 DNA: TGCGCCAGCAGCTTGGGGGCAGGGGGCCGTGGTAATGAAAAACTGTTTTTT. It specifies CASSLGAGGRGNEKLFF. The chain carries TRBV5-1 and TRBJ1-4, with 8 positions matching TRBD1. Trimming at V came to 0 bases and at J to 4 bases, leaving 8 bases not matched to a gene. Germline-derived CDR1 and CDR2 are SGHRS and YFSETQ. This CDR3 has 17 residues.

The chain is built from TRBV6-5 and TRBJ2-2; TRBD1 or TRBD2 may be the D gene (5 bases each). V was clipped by 3 bases and J by 8 bases, with 19 bases between them. The CDR3 extends over 16 amino acids. Germline-derived CDR1 and CDR2 are MNHEY and SVGAGI. The CDR3 loop reads CASSYTGAPEGGELFF. CDR3 sequence (DNA): TGTGCCAGCAGTTATACAGGAGCCCCCGAGGGGGGGGAGCTGTTTTTT.

This clonotype was detected many times. This rearrangement joins TRBV6-2 or TRBV6-3 to TRBJ2-1; the match to TRBD2 covers 8 bases. Germline CDR1 reads MNHEY; CDR2 reads SVGEGT. There are 15 residues in the CDR3. The V segment lost 8 bases and the J segment 9 bases; nucleotides outside the gene matches: 15. The CDR3 protein is CASGRPSGRMGEQFF. The CDR3 bases are TGTGCCAGCGGACGCCCGAGCGGGAGAATGGGTGAGCAGTTCTTC.

The chain links TRBV6-5 to TRBJ1-2, with D uncertain. The V gene's germline CDR1 is MNHEY and CDR2 SVGAGI. The CDR3 spans 17 residues. V was clipped by 10 bases and J by 7 bases, with 31 bases between them. This CDR3 is CAKPPLAYSRLISGYTF. CDR3 nucleotides: TGTGCCAAGCCTCCCTTGGCATATTCGCGTCTGATATCTGGCTACACCTTC.

This clonotype appeared a few times. The CDR3 spells CASSLLAGGPWDTQYF. CDR3 nucleotide sequence: TGTGCCAGTAGCCTACTAGCGGGAGGGCCGTGGGATACGCAGTATTTT. The genes are TRBV19 and TRBJ2-3; 13 bases are shared with TRBD2. V shed 6 bases, J shed 6 bases, and the junction held 9 bases outside the gene matches. This CDR3 is 16 amino acids long. Germline CDR1 is LNHDA and CDR2 is SQIVND (reference sequence).

The V and J genes are TRBV28 and TRBJ1-4; D unresolved. Germline-derived CDR1 and CDR2 are MDHEN and SYDVKM. The CDR3 has 12 amino acids. With 6 bases removed from V and 1 base from J, the gap between germline ends came to 3 bases. Here the CDR3 reads CASRRTNEKLFF. The CDR3 coding sequence is TGTGCCAGCAGGAGAACTAATGAAAAACTGTTTTTT.

This chain links TRBV9 with TRBJ2-4; TRBD1 or TRBD2 may be the D gene (6 bases each). This CDR3 region has 16 residues. CDR1 SGDLS and CDR2 YYNGEE come from the germline V gene. V lost 0 bases and J 5 bases, leaving 15 bases between the germline ends. CDR3 bases: TGTGCCAGCAGCGTAGGAACGGACGGGGGCCAAAACATTCAGTACTTC. This translates into CASSVGTDGGQNIQYF. Variable domain in full (rest from reference TRBV9 and TRBJ2-4): DSGVTQTPKHLITATGQRVTLRCSPRSGDLSVYWYQQSLDQGLQFLIQYYNGEERAKGNILERFSAQQFPDLHSELNLSSLELGDSALYFCASSVGTDGGQNIQYFGAGTRLSVL.

This clonotype was seen repeatedly, ten times or more. The chain is built from TRBV10-3 and TRBJ2-3, with D tentatively TRBD2 (5 bases). Per the germline V gene, CDR1 is ENHRY and CDR2 is SYGVKD. The CDR3 extends over 15 amino acids. Trimming shortened V by 7 bases and J by 1 base, and 15 bases separated the two germline ends. The CDR3 DNA follows: TGTGCCATCAAAAGTCGGGGATCCCGCACAGATACGCAGTATTTT. Its translation: CAIKSRGSRTDTQYF.

A few counts support this clonotype. The chain carries TRBV6-5 and TRBJ2-5; tentatively, D is TRBD1 or TRBD2 (5 bases each). The CDR3 is made up of 16 amino acids. Germline assignment: CDR1 MNHEY and CDR2 SVGAGI. Trimming shortened V by 1 base and J by 5 bases, and 17 bases separated the two germline ends. CDR3 region: CASSYFRDPGPETQYF. DNA of the CDR3: TGTGCCAGCAGTTACTTCCGGGACCCCGGTCCCGAGACCCAGTACTTC.

The V call is TRBV5-1, the J call TRBJ1-1; 8 positions match TRBD1. The CDR3 is 14 amino acids. The trim removed 4 bases at V and 4 bases at J, leaving 6 bases unmatched. From germline, CDR1 is SGHRS and CDR2 YFSETQ. The CDR3 DNA follows: TGCGCCAGCAGCCGAGAGGACAGGGCCACTGAAGCTTTCTTT. It encodes CASSREDRATEAFF.

This chain links TRBV7-2 with TRBJ2-7; TRBD2 matches at 10 bases. Germline V gene lookup returns CDR1 SGHTA and CDR2 FQGNSA. The CDR3 extends over 15 amino acids. V was clipped by 5 bases and J by 4 bases; unmatched bases: 8. CDR3 in amino acids: CASSVSGRAIYEQYF. As DNA, the CDR3 is TGTGCCAGCAGCGTCAGCGGGAGGGCCATTTACGAGCAGTACTTC. The entire variable domain, with the rest obtained from reference TRBV7-2 and TRBJ2-7, is as follows: GAGVSQSPSNKVTEKGKDVELRCDPISGHTALYWYRQSLGQGLEFLIYFQGNSAPDKSGLPSDRFSAERTGGSVSTLTIQRTQQEDSAVYLCASSVSGRAIYEQYFGPGTRLTVT.

This clonotype showed up many times. The V and J genes are TRBV5-1 and TRBJ2-1; 8 bases fit TRBD1. CDR1 is SGHRS and CDR2 is YFSETQ in the germline V gene. CDR3 length equals 17 residues. The V gene end was trimmed by 6 bases and the J gene end by 5 bases; junction bases not matched to a gene: 16. CDR3 residues: CASTSQPPGQVNNEQFF. The CDR3 DNA reads TGCGCCAGCACCAGCCAACCCCCGGGACAGGTAAACAATGAGCAGTTCTTC.

J is TRBJ1-1 and V is TRBV5-1; D is perhaps TRBD1 (5 bases). CDR1 and CDR2 from the germline V gene are SGHRS and YFSETQ. This CDR3 is built from 14 residues. V was pared by 5 bases and J by 3 bases, with 14 bases between. The CDR3 DNA is TGCGCCAGCAGGATCACTGCAGGGTACACTGAAGCTTTCTTT. Translating gives CASRITAGYTEAFF.

V is TRBV7-6 and J is TRBJ2-7, with a tentative D call TRBD1 (5 bases). The CDR3 contains 16 residues. The V and J ends lost 1 base and 0 bases respectively, with 13 bases between them. Germline V gene lookup returns CDR1 SGHVS and CDR2 FNYEAQ. This CDR3 reads CASSLGTLQDSYEQYF. The CDR3 coding sequence is TGTGCCAGCAGCTTAGGAACCCTACAGGACTCCTACGAGCAGTACTTC.

The sample holds many counts of this clonotype. The genes are TRBV7-9 and TRBJ2-1; no reliable D call. V was trimmed by 3 bases and J by 6 bases, leaving 6 bases between them. The CDR3 length is 12 residues. Germline-derived CDR1 and CDR2 are SEHNR and FQNEAQ (reference sequence). CDR3: CASSFGPNEQFF. CDR3 bases: TGTGCCAGCAGCTTTGGCCCCAATGAGCAGTTCTTC.

The genes are TRBV6-2 or TRBV6-3 and TRBJ2-7; unclear D gene. This CDR3 comprises 14 residues. Germline assignment: CDR1 MNHEY and CDR2 SVGEGT. Trimming removed 2 bases from V and 3 bases from J, with 11 bases in between. CDR3 DNA: TGTGCCAGCAGTTACCCGGACGGCTACTACGAGCAGTACTTC. The encoded protein is CASSYPDGYYEQYF.